What follows are 18 T cell receptor beta chains derived from one specimen sequenced in a study of OX40 agonist ivuxolimab in advanced cancers. Profiled with immunoSEQ multiplex PCR; TCRdb holds only in-frame clones, not every one. The sample lists some 30,000 clones, 74% occurring once. The sample in question was CD4+ or CD8+ T cells sorted from blood, obtained in a trial of the OX40 agonist ivuxolimab. The receptor source for this set is an adult with an advanced solid tumor such as melanoma, head and neck, liver or kidney cancer.

This chain uses TRBV5-6 with TRBJ2-5; the D gene is possibly TRBD2 (5 bases). The germline V gene encodes CDR1 SGHDT and CDR2 YYEEEE. The CDR3 covers 14 residues. V lost 1 base and J lost 4, with 11 bases in between. CDR3 sequence reads: CASSLKVGGETQYF. CDR3 coding DNA: TGTGCCAGCAGCTTGAAGGTAGGAGGAGAGACCCAGTACTTC.

This clone was counted between two and nine times. This sequence joins TRBV2 and TRBJ1-6; D perhaps matches TRBD1 (5 bases). Germline V gives CDR1 SNHLY, CDR2 FYNNEI. Trimming pared 7 bases from V and 10 bases from J, leaving 14 bases between. The CDR3 covers 13 residues. This CDR3 is CASTWGSGSPLHF. The DNA for the CDR3 is TGTGCCAGCACATGGGGCTCCGGATCACCCCTCCACTTT.

This chain joins TRBV7-9 and TRBJ2-1, with 8 bases matching TRBD1. V lost 5 bases and J lost 5; bases outside the gene matches: 5. This CDR3 spans 14 amino acids. The germline V gene encodes CDR1 SEHNR and CDR2 FQNEAQ (reference sequence). The CDR3 nucleotides read TGTGCCAGCAGCCCGAGGACAGGGCACAATGAGCAGTTCTTC. Its protein product is CASSPRTGHNEQFF.

By share, this clone counts as medium-sized (0.01 to 0.1%). In DNA, the CDR3 is TGTGCCGGGAGGTACAGGGAAGCCGGGGAGCTGTTTTTT. Translating it yields CAGRYREAGELFF. This chain joins TRBV6-1 and TRBJ2-2, with D perhaps assigned TRBD1 or TRBD2 (6 bases each). Trimming pared 11 bases from V and 6 bases from J, leaving 16 bases between. The CDR3 runs to 13 residues. The germline CDR1 and CDR2 sequences are MNHNS and SASEGT.

This clone was detected only a few times. This chain links TRBV9 with TRBJ2-5; D remains unclear. V lost 3 bases and J lost 1, with 13 bases in between. CDR3 length: 15 amino acids. Germline CDR1 and CDR2: SGDLS and YYNGEE. The CDR3 sequence: CASSAGTGPQETQYF. CDR3 coding DNA: TGTGCCAGCAGCGCTGGTACCGGGCCCCAAGAGACCCAGTACTTC.

J is TRBJ1-2 and V is TRBV27; unclear D gene. CDR3 length: 13 residues. V lost 6 bases and J lost 8, with 16 bases in between. Germline V gene lookup returns CDR1 MNHEY and CDR2 SMNVEV (reference sequence). The DNA of the CDR3 is TGTGCCAGCAGCCCGGACCGGTGGTTGGGCTACACCTTC. Protein product: CASSPDRWLGYTF.

V and J are TRBV30 and TRBJ1-2; 8 bases are shared with TRBD1. The J segment lost 4 bases and the V segment lost 3 bases, leaving 4 bases of the junction unmatched. This CDR3 has 13 residues. Germline CDR1 GTSNPN, CDR2 SVGIG (reference sequence). The CDR3, as DNA: TGTGCCTGGAGGCGGGACAGGCCCTATGGCTACACCTTC. It yields the protein CAWRRDRPYGYTF. The variable domain in full, with the rest retrieved from reference TRBV30 and TRBJ1-2, is SQTIHQWPATLVQPVGSPLSLECTVEGTSNPNLYWYRQAAGRGLQLLFYSVGIGQISSEVPQNLSASRPQDRQFILSSKKLLLSDSGFYLCAWRRDRPYGYTFGSGTRLTVV.

CDR3 region: CAWSVRGEQFF. DNA for the CDR3: TGTGCCTGGAGTGTACGGGGTGAGCAGTTCTTC. The J gene is TRBJ2-1, the V gene TRBV30; D is possibly TRBD2 (5 bases). Germline lookup yields CDR1 GTSNPN and CDR2 SVGIG (reference sequence). Trimming stripped 0 bases from V and 9 bases from J, with 6 bases between. The CDR3 runs to 11 residues.

The rearrangement links TRBV5-4 to TRBJ1-1; D may be TRBD1 (6 bases). The CDR3 is 15 amino acids. The V and J ends lost 0 bases and 1 base respectively, with 10 bases between them. CDR1 SGHNT and CDR2 YYREEE come from the germline V gene (reference sequence). Written as DNA, the CDR3 is TGTGCCAGCAGCTTGGGAGGGGGGGCGAACACTGAAGCTTTCTTT. Translation gives CASSLGGGANTEAFF.

Details on this clone: At one boundary the junction diverges from the germline segment, which might be a read error. The V and J genes are TRBV5-1 and TRBJ1-2; D gene ambiguous. The CDR3 covers 14 residues. The germline V gene has CDR1 SGHRS and CDR2 YFSETQ. Here the CDR3 DNA reads TGCACCAGCAGCTGGGATGGGGTAGAGGATGGCTACACCTTC. This gives the protein CTSSWDGVEDGYTF. Drawing the rest from reference TRBV5-1 and TRBJ1-2, the complete variable domain is KAGVTQTPRYLIKTRGQQVTLSCSPISGHRSVSWYQQTPGQGLQFLFEYFSETQRNKGNFPGRFSGRQFSNSRSEMNVSTLELGDSALYLCTSSWDGVEDGYTFGSGTRLTVV.

This clone was detected a few times. The CDR3 bases are TGTGCCAGCAGGAAAACAGGGATTGGGAACACCGGGGAGCTGTTTTTT. Translation: CASRKTGIGNTGELFF. The chain couples TRBV6-6 to TRBJ2-2; possible D gene TRBD1, 6 bases. V gave up 6 bases and J gave up 1 base, with 15 bases separating them. The CDR3 totals 16 residues. Germline CDR1 is MNHNY and CDR2 is SVGAGI (reference sequence).

The chain combines TRBV6-6 with TRBJ1-1; D may be TRBD1 (5 bases). V lost 4 bases and J lost 4, with 19 bases in between. The germline CDR1 and CDR2 sequences are MNHNY and SVGAGI (reference sequence). The CDR3 sequence is 16 residues long. The CDR3 loop is CASSSGDGIRFTEAFF. CDR3 coding DNA: TGTGCCAGCAGTTCGGGGGACGGGATTAGGTTCACTGAAGCTTTCTTT.

This clone showed up just a few times. This chain connects TRBV5-4 to TRBJ2-1; TRBD2 matches at 8 bases. Trimming at V came to 4 bases and at J to 9 bases, leaving 18 bases not matched to a gene. CDR1 SGHNT and CDR2 YYREEE come from the germline V gene (reference sequence). The CDR3 totals 17 residues. The chain's CDR3 is CASSLTGSGGLRREQFF. CDR3 DNA: TGTGCCAGCAGCCTCACAGGGAGCGGGGGCCTTCGGCGTGAGCAGTTCTTC.

The gene calls are TRBV7-2 and TRBJ1-1; 11 nucleotides match TRBD1. Germline trimming cut 0 bases from V and 11 bases from J; bases unmatched to any gene: 5. In germline, CDR1 is SGHTA, CDR2 FQGNSA. This CDR3 has 14 amino acids. The CDR3 here is CASSLAWTGGVAFF. The CDR3 DNA sequence: TGTGCCAGCAGCTTAGCGTGGACAGGGGGCGTCGCTTTCTTT.

The chain couples TRBV28 to TRBJ1-4; 7 nucleotides line up with TRBD1. This CDR3 spans 14 amino acids. Trimming cost V 4 bases and J 4 bases; bases outside gene matches: 3. Germline CDR1 MDHEN, CDR2 SYDVKM. The CDR3, as DNA: TGTGCCAGCAGTTCCGGGACAGTTAATGAAAAACTGTTTTTT. As protein: CASSSGTVNEKLFF.

The chain combines TRBV7-2 with TRBJ2-1; 10 bases fit TRBD2. This CDR3 is built from 17 residues. Germline V gene sequence: CDR1 SGHTA, CDR2 FQGNSA. J gave up 9 bases and V 1 base, and 12 bases lay outside the gene matches. The CDR3 sequence is CASSLGSGGALYVEQFF. DNA of the CDR3: TGTGCCAGCAGCTTAGGGAGCGGGGGGGCCTTGTACGTTGAGCAGTTCTTC.

The CDR3 bases are TGTGCCAGCAGACCCCTGGAAGGGGGGTTTTACTATGGCTACACCTTC. It is translated as CASRPLEGGFYYGYTF. V and J are TRBV28 and TRBJ1-2; D is perhaps TRBD1 (6 bases). V was trimmed by 6 bases and J by 3 bases, leaving 20 bases between them. Germline CDR1 MDHEN, CDR2 SYDVKM. The CDR3 consists of 16 residues.

This clone was seen a handful of times. This chain joins TRBV5-5 and TRBJ2-5, with D possibly being TRBD2 (6 bases). Germline CDR1 is SGHKS and CDR2 is YYEKEE (reference sequence). This CDR3 contains 17 residues. Trimming stripped 0 bases from V and 3 bases from J, with 18 bases between. The CDR3 bases are TGTGCCAGCAGCTTGGCCCCTAGCGCCCCGCCCAAAGAGACCCAGTACTTC. It encodes CASSLAPSAPPKETQYF.